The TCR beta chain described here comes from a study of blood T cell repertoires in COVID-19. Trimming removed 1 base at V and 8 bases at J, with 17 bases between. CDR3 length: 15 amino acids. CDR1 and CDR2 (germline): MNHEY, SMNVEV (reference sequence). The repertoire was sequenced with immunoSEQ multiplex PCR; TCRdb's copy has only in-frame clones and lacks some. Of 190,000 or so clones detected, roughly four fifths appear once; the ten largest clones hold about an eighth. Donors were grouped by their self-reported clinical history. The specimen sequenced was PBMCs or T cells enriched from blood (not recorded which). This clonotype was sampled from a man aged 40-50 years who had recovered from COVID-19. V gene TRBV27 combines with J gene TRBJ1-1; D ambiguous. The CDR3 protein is CASSLFGPSLTEAFF. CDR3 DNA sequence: TGTGCCAGCAGTTTATTTGGGCCCTCCCTGACCGAAGCTTTCTTT.